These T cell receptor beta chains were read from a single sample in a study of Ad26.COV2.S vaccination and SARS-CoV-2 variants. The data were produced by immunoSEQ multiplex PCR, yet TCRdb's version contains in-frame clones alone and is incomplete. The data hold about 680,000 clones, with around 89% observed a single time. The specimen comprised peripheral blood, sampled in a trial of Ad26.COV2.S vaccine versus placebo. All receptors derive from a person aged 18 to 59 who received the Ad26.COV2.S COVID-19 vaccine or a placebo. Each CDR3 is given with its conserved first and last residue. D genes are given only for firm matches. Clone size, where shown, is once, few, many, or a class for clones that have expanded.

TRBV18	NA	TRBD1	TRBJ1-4	CASSPGTDVGEKLFF	TGTGCCAGCTCACCTGGGACAGACGTAGGTGAAAAACTGTTTTTT
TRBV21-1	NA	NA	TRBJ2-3	CASSKGAGVIRGSTNTDTQYF	TGTGCCAGCAGCAAAGGGGCAGGGGTCATCCGAGGATCAACTAACACAGATACGCAGTATTTT
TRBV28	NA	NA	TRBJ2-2	CASSDGTRIAGELFF	TGTGCCAGCAGCGATGGGACAAGGATAGCCGGGGAGCTGTTTTTT
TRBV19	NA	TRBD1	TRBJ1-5	CASSLTGGLRNQPQHF	TGTGCCAGTAGTCTGACAGGGGGCTTACGCAATCAGCCCCAGCATTTT
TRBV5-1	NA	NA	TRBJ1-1	CASSHGQEAFF	TGCGCCAGCAGCCATGGACAGGAAGCTTTCTTT
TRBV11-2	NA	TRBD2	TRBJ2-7	CASAPLGLANSHEQYF	TGTGCCAGCGCCCCTCTCGGACTAGCGAATTCCCACGAGCAGTACTTC
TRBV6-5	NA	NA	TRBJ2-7	CASSRAVSYEQYF	TGTGCCAGCAGTCGGGCAGTCTCCTACGAGCAGTACTTC
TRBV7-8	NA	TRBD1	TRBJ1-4	CASSGSGTGLNEKLFF	TGTGCCAGCAGCGGATCCGGGACAGGGTTAAATGAAAAACTGTTTTTT
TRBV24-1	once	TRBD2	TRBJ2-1	CATGEGSFNEQFF	TGTGCCACCGGGGAGGGGTCCTTCAATGAGCAGTTCTTC
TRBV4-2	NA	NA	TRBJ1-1	CASSQDWGSEAFF	TGTGCCAGCAGCCAAGATTGGGGGTCTGAAGCTTTCTTT
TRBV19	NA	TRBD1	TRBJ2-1	CASSITPGQAYNEQFF	TGTGCCAGTAGTATTACCCCGGGACAGGCCTACAATGAGCAGTTCTTC
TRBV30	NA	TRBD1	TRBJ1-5	CAWSRDRDQPQHF	TGTGCCTGGAGCCGCGACAGGGACCAGCCCCAGCATTTT
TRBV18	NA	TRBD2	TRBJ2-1	CASSPNSGGAFGEQFF	TGTGCCAGCTCACCAAATAGCGGGGGGGCCTTTGGTGAGCAGTTCTTC
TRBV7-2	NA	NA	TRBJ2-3	CASSEMESDTQYF	TGTGCCAGCAGTGAGATGGAGTCAGATACGCAGTATTTT
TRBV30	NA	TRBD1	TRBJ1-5	CAWSAPGQGAGFQPQHF	TGTGCCTGGAGTGCACCGGGACAGGGGGCCGGATTTCAGCCCCAGCATTTT
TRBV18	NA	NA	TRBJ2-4	CASSLERWAAFIQYF	TGTGCCAGCTCACTTGAACGTTGGGCGGCATTCATTCAGTACTTC
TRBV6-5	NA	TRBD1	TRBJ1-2	CASSKDRGEFYGYTF	TGTGCCAGCAGTAAGGACAGGGGCGAGTTCTATGGCTACACCTTC
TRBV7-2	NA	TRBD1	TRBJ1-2	CASSSPGGWGYTF	TGTGCCAGCAGCTCCCCAGGGGGTTGGGGCTACACCTTC
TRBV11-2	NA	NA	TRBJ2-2	CASSWTQGSGELFF	TGTGCCAGCAGCTGGACACAGGGCTCCGGGGAGCTGTTTTTT
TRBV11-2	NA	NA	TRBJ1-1	CASSLNTEAFF	TGTGCCAGCAGCTTAAATACAGAAGCTTTCTTT
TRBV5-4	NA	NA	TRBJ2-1	CASSRLDNEQFF	TGTGCCAGCAGCCGACTCGACAATGAGCAGTTCTTC
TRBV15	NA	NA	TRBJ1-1	CATSTTPSSEAFF	TGTGCCACCAGCACGACCCCGAGTAGTGAAGCTTTCTTT
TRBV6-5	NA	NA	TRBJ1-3	CASSYSKGGGNTIYF	TGTGCCAGCAGTTACTCGAAAGGGGGTGGAAACACCATATATTTT
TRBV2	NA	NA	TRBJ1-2	CASSDGDTFYGYTF	TGTGCCAGCAGTGACGGTGACACTTTCTATGGCTACACCTTC
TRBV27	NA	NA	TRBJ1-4	CASSSTGSPTGKLFF	TGTGCCAGCAGTTCGACAGGCTCCCCGACTGGAAAACTGTTTTTT
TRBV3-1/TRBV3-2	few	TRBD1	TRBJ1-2	CASSHLDRGGGYTF	TGTGCCAGCAGCCACCTCGACAGGGGAGGCGGCTACACCTTC
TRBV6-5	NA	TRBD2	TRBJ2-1	CASSLAGVSYNEQFF	TGTGCCAGCAGCTTAGCGGGTGTCTCCTACAATGAGCAGTTCTTC
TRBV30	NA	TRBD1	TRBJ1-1	CAWSTGGSEAFF	TGTGCCTGGAGTACAGGGGGCTCTGAAGCTTTCTTT
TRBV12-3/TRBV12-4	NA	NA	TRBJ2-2	CASSWGTGELFF	TGTGCCAGCAGTTGGGGTACCGGGGAGCTGTTTTTT
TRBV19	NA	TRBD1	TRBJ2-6	CASSTGQGARISGANVLTF	TGTGCCAGTAGTACCGGACAGGGGGCGAGAATCTCTGGGGCCAACGTCCTGACTTTC
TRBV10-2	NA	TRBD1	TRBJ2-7	CASRDTGTGTYEQYF	TGCGCCAGCAGGGACACCGGGACAGGGACCTACGAGCAGTACTTC
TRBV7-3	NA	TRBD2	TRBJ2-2	CASSLTGRETGELFF	TGTGCCAGCAGCTTAACAGGGCGGGAGACCGGGGAGCTGTTTTTT
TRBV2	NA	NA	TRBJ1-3	CAMHDSGNTIYF	TGTGCCATGCACGACTCTGGAAACACCATATATTTT
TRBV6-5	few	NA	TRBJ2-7	CASSSQGYEQYF	TGTGCCAGCAGTTCACAGGGTTACGAGCAGTACTTC
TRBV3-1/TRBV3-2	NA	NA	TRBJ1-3	CASSQAISGNTIYF	TGTGCCAGCAGCCAAGCGATCTCTGGAAACACCATATATTTT
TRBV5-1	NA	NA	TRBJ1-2	CASSLEWRYGYTF	TGCGCCAGCAGCTTGGAATGGCGCTATGGCTACACCTTC
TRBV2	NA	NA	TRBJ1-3	CASLKDSGNTIYF	TGTGCCAGCTTGAAGGATTCTGGAAACACCATATATTTT
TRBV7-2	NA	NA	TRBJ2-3	CASSSLTRTYTQYF	TGTGCCAGCAGCTCTCTAACGAGGACCTATACGCAGTATTTT
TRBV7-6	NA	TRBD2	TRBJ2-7	CASSFLGGLADSYEQYF	TGTGCCAGCAGCTTCCTGGGAGGACTAGCAGATTCCTACGAGCAGTACTTC
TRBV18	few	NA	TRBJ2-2	CASSPLGGGYDTGELFF	TGTGCCAGCTCACCCCTTGGAGGGGGATACGACACCGGGGAGCTGTTTTTT
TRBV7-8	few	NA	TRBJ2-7	CASSLDGGNEQYF	TGTGCCAGCAGCTTAGACGGAGGGAACGAGCAGTACTTC
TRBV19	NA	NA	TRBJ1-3	CASSIPGAGNTIYF	TGTGCCAGTAGTATCCCAGGGGCTGGAAACACCATATATTTT
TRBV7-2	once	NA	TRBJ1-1	CASSPQTGLGTEAFF	TGTGCCAGCAGCCCCCAAACAGGGCTTGGCACTGAAGCTTTCTTT
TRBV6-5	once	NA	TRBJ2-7	CASSYPTGSSYEQYF	TGTGCCAGCAGTTACCCCACAGGGAGTTCCTACGAGCAGTACTTC
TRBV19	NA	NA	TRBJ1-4	CASSIRAGDPTNEKLFF	TGTGCCAGTAGTATTCGAGCGGGGGATCCAACTAATGAAAAACTGTTTTTT